A few counts support the clone carrying this T cell receptor (beta chain). Profiling relied on immunoSEQ multiplex PCR, and the TCRdb table lists in-frame clones only, not all of them. The data hold 3,500 to 4,500 clones, with roughly 71% observed a single time. Depending on availability, patient cells were bead-separated fractions or unselected PBMC. This sample was taken from a study of STAT5B mutations in CD4+ large granular lymphocyte leukemia. The CDR3 is made up of 14 amino acids. With 9 bases removed from V and 0 bases from J, the gap between germline ends came to 15 bases. CDR1 is LGHNT, CDR2 FRNRAP, per germline.

V usage is TRBV12-5 and J usage is TRBJ2-7; weak D call: TRBD2 (6 bases). Sequences were obtained from PBMCs. The sequence came from a man between 65 and 85 years old with CD4+ T-cell large granular lymphocyte leukemia. DNA for the CDR3: TGTGCTAGCCCAGTCCGGGGGTCCTCCTACGAGCAGTACTTC. As protein: CASPVRGSSYEQYF.